What follows are 13 T cell receptor beta chains derived from one specimen sequenced in a study of blood T cells in healthy people across ages. A J-beta primer mix and a sample-barcoded 5' primer were used in a second PCR of about 6 to 12 cycles. One entry per CDR3 protein results from TCRdb running MiXCR on the 5' RACE reads. The sample gives 1.5 million to 2 million distinct CDR3 sequences, about 50% of which show up once; roughly 2% is in the top ten. The sequenced sample consisted of blood. Receptors were obtained from a woman aged 40 to 50 in good health.

The CDR3: CSASREAQETQYF. The CDR3 DNA reads as TGCAGTGCCTCCCGGGAAGCCCAAGAGACCCAGTACTTC. The V and J genes are TRBV20-1 and TRBJ2-5, with D perhaps matching TRBD2 (5 bases). Per the germline V gene, CDR1 is DFQATT and CDR2 is SNEGSKA (reference sequence). Trimming removed 6 bases at V and 1 base at J, with 12 bases between. The CDR3 loop spans 13 amino acids.

The chain couples TRBV6-2 or TRBV6-3 to TRBJ2-1, with a tentative D call TRBD1 (6 bases). The germline V and J ends were trimmed by 2 bases and 6 bases, with 20 bases remaining between them. The CDR3 is 17 residues long. Germline-derived CDR1 and CDR2 are MNHEY and SVGEGT. The CDR3, as DNA: TGTGCCAGCAGTTACCGAGGTGGGGGCGCGGTAGCCAATGAGCAGTTCTTC. This codes for CASSYRGGGAVANEQFF.

The chain employs TRBV28 and TRBJ1-6, with TRBD1 identical over 11 bases. This CDR3 is built from 15 residues. V lost 6 bases to trimming and J lost 7 bases; unmatched junction nucleotides: 5. Germline V gives CDR1 MDHEN, CDR2 SYDVKM. CDR3 nucleotide sequence: TGTGCCAGCAGAGCGGACAGGGGGCGGAATTCACCCCTCCACTTT. This codes for CASRADRGRNSPLHF.

This clonotype was counted a few times. The V and J genes are TRBV2 and TRBJ2-3; D uncertain. This CDR3 contains 14 residues. Trimming removed 2 bases from V and 5 bases from J, with 11 bases in between. The germline gives CDR1 SNHLY, CDR2 FYNNEI. Here the CDR3 DNA reads TGTGCCAGCAGTGAAAAACGAATTGGAGATACGCAGTATTTT. Protein product: CASSEKRIGDTQYF.

J is TRBJ2-1 and V is TRBV5-6; TRBD1 is a possible D gene (6 bases). Trimming shortened V by 3 bases and J by 4 bases, and 14 bases separated the two germline ends. Germline CDR1 SGHDT, CDR2 YYEEEE. The CDR3 is 15 amino acids. This chain's CDR3 is CASSSGAPIYNEQFF. The CDR3 coding sequence is TGTGCCAGCAGCTCAGGGGCCCCTATATACAATGAGCAGTTCTTC.

This rearrangement joins TRBV6-5 to TRBJ1-2; a weak D match, TRBD1 (5 bases). V dropped 5 bases and J dropped 6 bases, with 22 bases sitting between them. The CDR3 loop spans 16 amino acids. Per germline, CDR1 MNHEY and CDR2 SVGAGI. For the CDR3, the DNA is TGTGCCAGCAGTAACCGACACCTCCAAAGGGGAAATGGCTACACCTTC. Translation: CASSNRHLQRGNGYTF.

Of note for this clonotype: Because it lacks the conserved phenylalanine or tryptophan at the end, this CDR3 is likely a read error. The rearrangement uses TRBV4-3 and TRBJ2-7; 12 bases agree with TRBD1. Germline CDR1 and CDR2: LGHNA and YSLEER. The CDR3 is made up of 15 amino acids. J lost 5 bases, V lost 0 bases, and 2 bases had no gene match. CDR3 loop: CASSQDGTGGHEQYL. CDR3 DNA: TGCGCCAGCAGCCAAGACGGGACAGGGGGCCACGAGCAGTACTTA.

The chain joins TRBV3-1 to TRBJ2-5, with D possibly TRBD2 on 6 matching bases. The CDR3 spans 16 residues. The V gene lost 7 bases and the J gene lost 4 bases, with 22 bases spanning the gap. From germline, CDR1 is LGHDT and CDR2 YNNKEL (reference sequence). CDR3 nucleotide sequence: TGTGCCAGCACCCAGGAAAGGCGGGGCCAACGAGAGACCCAGTACTTC. It yields the protein CASTQERRGQRETQYF.

This clonotype was seen a single time. The gene calls are TRBV29-1 and TRBJ2-7; 7 positions agree with TRBD1. The CDR3 contains 15 residues. Germline V gene data show CDR1 as SQVTM and CDR2 as ANQGSEA. J gave up 3 bases and V 4 bases, and 12 bases lay outside the gene matches. CDR3: CSVVGQRRQGYEQYF. The CDR3 coding sequence is TGCAGCGTTGTGGGACAGCGACGACAGGGCTACGAGCAGTACTTC.

This clonotype has only a few counts. The chain couples TRBV20-1 to TRBJ1-5; possibly TRBD1 for D (6 bases). Germline V CDR1 and CDR2: DFQATT, SNEGSKA (reference sequence). Trimming cost V 1 base and J 3 bases, with 10 bases left between them. The CDR3 is made up of 14 amino acids. DNA for the CDR3: TGCAGTGCTAGAGGTGGACAGAACAATCAGCCCCAGCATTTT. Its protein is CSARGGQNNQPQHF.

CDR3 protein: CAISETGDSNQPQHF. CDR3 DNA sequence: TGTGCCATCAGTGAAACGGGAGATAGCAATCAGCCCCAGCATTTT. This rearrangement joins TRBV10-3 to TRBJ1-5; no clear D gene. V gave up 3 bases and J gave up 0 bases, with 9 bases separating them. Per germline, CDR1 ENHRY and CDR2 SYGVKD. The CDR3 loop spans 15 amino acids.

The V call is TRBV20-1, the J call TRBJ2-5; 9 bases line up with TRBD2. Germline V lookup: CDR1 DFQATT, CDR2 SNEGSKA (reference sequence). Trimming cost V 3 bases and J 4 bases; bases outside gene matches: 0. CDR3 length: 12 residues. The CDR3 sequence is CSARGLAETQYF. The DNA of the CDR3 is TGCAGTGCTAGGGGACTAGCAGAGACCCAGTACTTC.

The rearrangement uses TRBV29-1 and TRBJ2-7; 7 positions match TRBD1. CDR1 and CDR2 from the germline V gene are SQVTM and ANQGSEA. Unmatched junction bases numbered 11, after V lost 5 bases and J lost 7 bases. The CDR3 covers 13 residues. CDR3 nucleotides: TGCAGCGTTAGAGGCAGGGGGTTGGGGGAGCAGTACTTC. This codes for CSVRGRGLGEQYF.